This T cell receptor beta chain comes out of a study of identical twins. Regarding this clonotype: Its antigen is as yet unknown.

Template switching created a universal primer site, and the cDNA included unique molecular identifiers. MiXCR, applied by TCRdb to the 5' RACE reads, yields one record per CDR3 protein. This table holds a few hundred thousand distinct CDR3 sequences, roughly 8.6% found once. Study results and caveats: Compared with models, monozygotic twins showed more out-of-frame TCR alpha sharing.

The V and J ends lost 3 bases and 12 bases respectively, with 12 bases between them. The germline gives CDR1 SGHTA, CDR2 FQGTGA. This CDR3 contains 12 residues. The data also belong to a second study, concerning yellow fever vaccine responses in identical twins. That source notes: Vaccine T cell responses of twins reportedly seemed partly convergent and partly personalized.

The sequencing sample was made of CD8+ T cells sorted from blood. This receptor was identified in a woman aged 18-35 years in good health. V usage is TRBV7-3 and J usage is TRBJ2-1; D may correspond to TRBD1 or TRBD2 (5 bases each). CDR3 sequence reads: CASSFPGDGQFF. Written as DNA, the CDR3 is TGTGCCAGCAGCTTCCCCGGGGACGGGCAGTTCTTC.